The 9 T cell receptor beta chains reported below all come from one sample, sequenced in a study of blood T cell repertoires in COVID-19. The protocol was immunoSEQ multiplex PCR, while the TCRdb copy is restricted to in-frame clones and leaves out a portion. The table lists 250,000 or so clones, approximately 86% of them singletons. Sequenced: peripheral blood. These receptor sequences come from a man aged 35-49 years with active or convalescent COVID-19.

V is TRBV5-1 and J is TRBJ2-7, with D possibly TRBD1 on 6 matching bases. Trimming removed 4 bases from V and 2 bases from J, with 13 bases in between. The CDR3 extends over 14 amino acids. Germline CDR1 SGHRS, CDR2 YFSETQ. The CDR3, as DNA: TGCGCCAGCAGCCCTGGACAGATGGCCTACGAGCAGTACTTC. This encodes CASSPGQMAYEQYF.

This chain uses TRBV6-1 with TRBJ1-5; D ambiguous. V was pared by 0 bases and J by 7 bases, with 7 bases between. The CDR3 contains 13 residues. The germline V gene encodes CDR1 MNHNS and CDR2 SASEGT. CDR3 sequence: CASSEAGAQPQHF. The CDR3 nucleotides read TGTGCCAGCAGTGAAGCGGGCGCCCAGCCCCAGCATTTT.

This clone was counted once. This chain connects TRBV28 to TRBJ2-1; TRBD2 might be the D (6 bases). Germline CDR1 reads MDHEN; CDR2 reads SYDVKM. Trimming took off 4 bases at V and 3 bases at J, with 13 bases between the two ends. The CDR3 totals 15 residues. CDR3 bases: TGTGCCAGCAGTTCACCGGGACTTAACTACAATGAGCAGTTCTTC. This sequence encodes CASSSPGLNYNEQFF.

CDR3 coding DNA: TGTGCCAGCAGCCCGGGGGTCCTCGTCTCCGGGGAGCTGTTTTTT. Protein product: CASSPGVLVSGELFF. This chain joins TRBV3-1 (or the pseudogene TRBV3-2) and TRBJ2-2; D is possibly TRBD2 (6 bases). CDR3 length: 15 amino acids. The V end was cut by 4 bases, the J end by 6 bases, with 15 bases between. Germline V lookup: CDR1 LGHDT, CDR2 YNNKEL (reference sequence).

CDR3 sequence: CASSPITGRIPYEQYF. Here the CDR3 DNA reads TGTGCCAGCAGCCCGATAACAGGGAGAATACCCTACGAGCAGTACTTC. This sequence joins TRBV5-5 and TRBJ2-7, with D perhaps TRBD1 (6 bases). The germline V gene encodes CDR1 SGHKS and CDR2 YYEKEE (reference sequence). Deletions cut 4 bases from V and 2 bases from J, with 19 bases between. The CDR3 runs to 16 residues.

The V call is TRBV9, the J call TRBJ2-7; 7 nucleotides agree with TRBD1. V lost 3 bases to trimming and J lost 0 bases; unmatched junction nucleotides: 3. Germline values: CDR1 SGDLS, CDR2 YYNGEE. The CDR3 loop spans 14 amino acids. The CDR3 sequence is CASSEGGNSYEQYF. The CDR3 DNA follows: TGTGCCAGCAGCGAAGGGGGCAACTCCTACGAGCAGTACTTC.

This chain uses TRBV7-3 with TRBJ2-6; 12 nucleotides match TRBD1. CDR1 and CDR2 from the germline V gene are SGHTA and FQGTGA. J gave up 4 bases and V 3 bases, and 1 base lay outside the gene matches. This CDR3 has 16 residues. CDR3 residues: CASSLGQGAGANVLTF. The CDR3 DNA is TGTGCCAGCAGCTTGGGACAGGGGGCCGGGGCCAACGTCCTGACTTTC. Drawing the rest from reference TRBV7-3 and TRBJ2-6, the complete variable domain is GAGVSQTPSNKVTEKGKYVELRCDPISGHTALYWYRQSLGQGPEFLIYFQGTGAADDSGLPNDRFFAVRPEGSVSTLKIQRTERGDSAVYLCASSLGQGAGANVLTFGAGSRLTVL.

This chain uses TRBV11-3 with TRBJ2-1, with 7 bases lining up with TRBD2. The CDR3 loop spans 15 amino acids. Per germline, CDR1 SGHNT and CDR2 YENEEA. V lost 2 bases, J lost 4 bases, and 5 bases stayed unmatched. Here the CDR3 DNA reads TGTGCCAGCAGCTTAAGCGGGGACGGTTACAATGAGCAGTTCTTC. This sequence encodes CASSLSGDGYNEQFF.

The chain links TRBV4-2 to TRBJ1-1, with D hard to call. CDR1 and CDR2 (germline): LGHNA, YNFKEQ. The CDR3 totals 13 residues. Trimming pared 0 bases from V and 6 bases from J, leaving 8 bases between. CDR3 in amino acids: CASSQERGSEAFF. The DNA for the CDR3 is TGTGCCAGCAGCCAAGAAAGAGGATCTGAAGCTTTCTTT.